A selection of T cell receptor beta chains follows, all from one sample in a study of low-dose radiotherapy and immunotherapy resistance in tumors. TCRdb recomputed calls from the reads with MiXCR, one row per CDR3 protein. The sample contains tens of thousands of distinct CDR3 sequences, roughly a sixth of which appear only once. The sample in question was PBMCs, obtained before treatment. Every receptor here comes from a male donor with prostate cancer. Each CDR3 is given with its conserved first and last residue. The D gene is left open where the match is weak. The size field is filled for only some rows; it gives once, few, many or a size class.

v_call	d_call	j_call	cdr3_length	clone_size	cdr3_aa	cdr3_nt
TRBV5-1	-	TRBJ1-3	15	many	CASSLEGISGNTIYF	TGCGCCAGCAGCTTGGAAGGTATCTCTGGAAACACCATATATTTT
TRBV30	TRBD1	TRBJ2-6	14	many	CACPDRAGANVLTF	TGTGCCTGTCCCGACAGGGCCGGGGCCAACGTCCTGACTTTC
TRBV7-8	-	TRBJ2-4	15	many	CASSLGRTPTDIQYF	TGTGCCAGCAGCTTAGGAAGGACCCCCACGGACATTCAGTACTTC
TRBV10-3	-	TRBJ1-6	18	many	CAISEEIDSGSGNSPLHF	TGTGCCATCAGTGAGGAAATAGACTCAGGGTCCGGAAATTCACCCCTCCACTTT
TRBV30	-	TRBJ1-6	15	-	CAWSGDRTGDRPLHF	TGTGCCTGGAGTGGGGACCGGACTGGGGATCGACCCCTCCACTTT
TRBV29-1	TRBD1	TRBJ2-1	13	many	CSVDSRDRAEQFF	TGCAGCGTTGATTCCCGGGACAGGGCTGAGCAGTTCTTC
TRBV4-1	TRBD2	TRBJ2-7	16	few	CASSQEAGTILNERYF	TGCGCCAGCAGCCAAGAAGCCGGGACTATCCTTAACGAGCGGTACTTC
TRBV7-2	TRBD2	TRBJ2-1	15	many	CASSLQISGGNEQFF	TGTGCCAGCAGCTTGCAGATTAGCGGGGGTAATGAGCAGTTCTTC
TRBV19	-	TRBJ2-1	12	many	CASGLENNEQFF	TGTGCCAGTGGCCTAGAAAACAATGAGCAGTTCTTC
TRBV5-1	TRBD1	TRBJ2-7	14	few	CASSLEQGTYEQYF	TGCGCCAGCAGCTTGGAACAGGGGACCTACGAGCAGTACTTC
TRBV9	-	TRBJ1-6	18	few	CASSVGGAGRPYNSPLHF	TGTGCCAGCAGCGTAGGCGGCGCCGGAAGACCTTATAATTCACCCCTCCACTTT
TRBV5-1	-	TRBJ2-1	15	-	CASSKGGSSTYEQFF	TGCGCCAGCAGCAAAGGGGGTTCTTCTACATATGAGCAGTTCTTC
TRBV20-1	TRBD2	TRBJ2-1	15	once	CSASEGLAVYNEQFF	TGCAGTGCTAGCGAGGGACTAGCGGTCTACAATGAGCAGTTCTTC